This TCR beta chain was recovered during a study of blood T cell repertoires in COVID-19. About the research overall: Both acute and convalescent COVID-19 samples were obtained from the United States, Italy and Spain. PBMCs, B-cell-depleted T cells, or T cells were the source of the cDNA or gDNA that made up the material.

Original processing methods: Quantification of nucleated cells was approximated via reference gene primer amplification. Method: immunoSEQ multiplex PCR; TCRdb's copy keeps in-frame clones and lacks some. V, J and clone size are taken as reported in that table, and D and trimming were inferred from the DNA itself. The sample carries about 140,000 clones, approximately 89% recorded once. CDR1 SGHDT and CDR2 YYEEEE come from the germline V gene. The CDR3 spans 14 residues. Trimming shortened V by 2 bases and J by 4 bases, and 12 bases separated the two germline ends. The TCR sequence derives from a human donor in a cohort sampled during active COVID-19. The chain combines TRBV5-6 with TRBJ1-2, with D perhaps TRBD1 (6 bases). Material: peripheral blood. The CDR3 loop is CASSFGQSGYGYTF. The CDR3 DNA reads TGTGCCAGCAGCTTCGGACAGTCCGGCTATGGCTACACCTTC.